This T cell receptor (beta chain) was captured in a study of T-cell memory formation after mild COVID-19. General study points: Later expanders leaned CD4+, whereas clones that contracted between day 15 and 85 were balanced CD4/CD8. The pre-infection memory compartment contained some responding clones, suggesting cross-reactive memory joined. A second wave of clones peaked on day 37, and their SARS-CoV-2 specificity went unconfirmed. CD4+ contracting clones lay mainly in CM and EM, CD8+ ones in EMRA.

This clonotype was recorded a few times. Its antigen is unidentified. TCRdb fed the 5' RACE reads into MiXCR, producing one record per CDR3 protein. The top ten hold 20% to 25% of the sample, which has under 300,000 distinct CDR3 sequences, approximately 9% seen once. This CDR3 comprises 13 residues. The V gene's germline CDR1 is MGHRA and CDR2 YSYEKL. V was shortened by 4 bases and J by 4 bases, with 10 bases between the two germline ends. This chain links TRBV4-1 with TRBJ2-5; no clear D gene. This TCR was recovered from a man between 18 and 29 years old who had mild COVID-19 (a few samples of this study predate the infection). Cell type and time point are not known. The sample was PBMCs or a T cell subset sorted from them (not recorded which). The CDR3 DNA is TGCGCCAGCAGCCCCCACGTCCCAGAGACCCAGTACTTC. Translating gives CASSPHVPETQYF.